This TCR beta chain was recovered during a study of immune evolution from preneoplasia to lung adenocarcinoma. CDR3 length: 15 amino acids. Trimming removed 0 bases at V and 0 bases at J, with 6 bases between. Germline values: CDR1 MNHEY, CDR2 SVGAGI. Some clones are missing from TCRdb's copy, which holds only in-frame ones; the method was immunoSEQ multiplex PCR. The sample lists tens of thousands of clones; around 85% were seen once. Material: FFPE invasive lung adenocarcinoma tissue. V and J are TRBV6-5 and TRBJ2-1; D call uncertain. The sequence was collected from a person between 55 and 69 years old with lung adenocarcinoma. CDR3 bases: TGTGCCAGCAGTTACTCCTCGTACTCCTACAATGAGCAGTTCTTC. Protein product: CASSYSSYSYNEQFF.